This T cell receptor beta chain was sequenced during a study of long-term antiretroviral therapy in people with HIV. Findings of the study overall: Against controls, HIV repertoires showed narrower ranges of CDR3 length. The data indicate that diversity increased after ART but remained below transplant donor controls.

As concerns this clone: Its antigen remains unknown.

The germline CDR1 and CDR2 sequences are SGHTA and FQGTGA. This CDR3 region has 14 residues. Trimming took off 5 bases at V and 3 bases at J, with 12 bases between the two ends. Two or more post-ART PBMC samples, plus at least one pre-ART sample, were available for each donor. Survey level was the resolution at which the v3.0 immunoSEQ assay ran. Assay: immunoSEQ multiplex PCR; the TCRdb copy retains only in-frame clones and omits some. Here the sample spans about 28,000 clones, about 86% being singletons. The gene calls are TRBV7-3 and TRBJ2-3; either TRBD1 or TRBD2 may supply D (5 bases each). The clonotype originates from a woman aged 25 to 39 with HIV. Sequences were derived from unsorted PBMCs, sampled 0.8 years after starting antiretroviral therapy. The CDR3 region has the DNA TGTGCCAGCAGCCGGACTGGGGCGACAGATACGCAGTATTTT. Translating gives CASSRTGATDTQYF.